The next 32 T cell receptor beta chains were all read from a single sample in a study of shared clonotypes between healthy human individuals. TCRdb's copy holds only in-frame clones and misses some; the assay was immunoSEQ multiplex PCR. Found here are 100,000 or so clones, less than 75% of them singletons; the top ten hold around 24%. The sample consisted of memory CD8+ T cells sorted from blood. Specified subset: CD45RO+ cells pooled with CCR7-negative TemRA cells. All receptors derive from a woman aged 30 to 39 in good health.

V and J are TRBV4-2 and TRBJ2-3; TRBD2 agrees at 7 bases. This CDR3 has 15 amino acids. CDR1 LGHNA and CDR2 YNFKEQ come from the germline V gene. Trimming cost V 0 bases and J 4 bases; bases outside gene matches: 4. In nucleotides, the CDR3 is TGTGCCAGCAGCCAAGATGTGGGAGGGCCAGATACGCAGTATTTT. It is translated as CASSQDVGGPDTQYF.

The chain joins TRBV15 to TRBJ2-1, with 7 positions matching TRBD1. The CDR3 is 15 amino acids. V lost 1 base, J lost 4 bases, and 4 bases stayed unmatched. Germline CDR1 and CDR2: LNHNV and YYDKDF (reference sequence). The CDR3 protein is CATSRATGPYNEQFF. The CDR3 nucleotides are TGTGCCACCAGCAGAGCGACAGGGCCTTACAATGAGCAGTTCTTC.

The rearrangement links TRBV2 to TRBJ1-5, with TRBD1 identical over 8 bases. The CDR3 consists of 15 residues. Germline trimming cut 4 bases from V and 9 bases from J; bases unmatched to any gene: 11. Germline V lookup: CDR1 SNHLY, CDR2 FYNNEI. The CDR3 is CASSADRGGVRPQHF. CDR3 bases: TGTGCCAGCAGTGCTGACAGGGGAGGGGTTCGGCCCCAGCATTTT.

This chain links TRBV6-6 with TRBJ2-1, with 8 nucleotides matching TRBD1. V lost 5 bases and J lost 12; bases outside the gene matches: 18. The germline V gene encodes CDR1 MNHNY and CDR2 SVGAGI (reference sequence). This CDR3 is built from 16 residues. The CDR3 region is CASSNWDRSPLEGQFF. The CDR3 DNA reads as TGTGCCAGCAGTAACTGGGACAGGAGCCCCTTAGAGGGGCAGTTCTTC.

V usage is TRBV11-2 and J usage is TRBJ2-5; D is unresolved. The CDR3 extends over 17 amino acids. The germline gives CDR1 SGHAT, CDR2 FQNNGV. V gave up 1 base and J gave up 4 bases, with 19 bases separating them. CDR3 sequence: CASSLAPVFIGLETQYF. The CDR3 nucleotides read TGTGCCAGCAGCTTAGCCCCCGTGTTTATAGGGTTAGAGACCCAGTACTTC.

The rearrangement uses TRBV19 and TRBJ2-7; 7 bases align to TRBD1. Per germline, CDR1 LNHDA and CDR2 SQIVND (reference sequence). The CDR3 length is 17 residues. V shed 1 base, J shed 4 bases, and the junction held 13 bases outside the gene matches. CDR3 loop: CASSIGFGTEDLYEQYF. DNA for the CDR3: TGTGCCAGTAGTATAGGTTTTGGGACAGAAGACCTTTACGAGCAGTACTTC.

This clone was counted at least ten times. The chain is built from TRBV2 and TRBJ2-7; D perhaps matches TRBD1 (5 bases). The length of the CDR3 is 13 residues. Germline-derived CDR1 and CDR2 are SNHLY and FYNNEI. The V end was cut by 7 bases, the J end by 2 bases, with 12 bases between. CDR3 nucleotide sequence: TGTGCCAGCACGACAGCTATACCCTACGAGCAGTACTTC. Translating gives CASTTAIPYEQYF.

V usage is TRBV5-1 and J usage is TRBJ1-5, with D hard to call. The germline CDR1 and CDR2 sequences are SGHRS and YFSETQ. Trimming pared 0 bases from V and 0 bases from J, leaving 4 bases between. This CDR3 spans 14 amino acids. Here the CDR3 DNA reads TGCGCCAGCAGCTTGGGGGTTAGCAATCAGCCCCAGCATTTT. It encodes CASSLGVSNQPQHF.

CDR3 residues: CASSVDGTNGNTIYF. Here the CDR3 DNA reads TGTGCCAGCAGCGTAGACGGGACCAATGGAAACACCATATATTTT. The V call is TRBV9, the J call TRBJ1-3; tentative D call: TRBD1 (5 bases). This CDR3 region has 15 residues. The germline gives CDR1 SGDLS, CDR2 YYNGEE. Deletions cut 0 bases from V and 3 bases from J, with 10 bases between.

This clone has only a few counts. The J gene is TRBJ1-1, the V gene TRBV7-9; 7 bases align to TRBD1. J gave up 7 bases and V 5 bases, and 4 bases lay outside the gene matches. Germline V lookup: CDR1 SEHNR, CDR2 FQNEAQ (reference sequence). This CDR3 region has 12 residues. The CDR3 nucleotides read TGTGCCAGCAGCATACAGGGGATTGAAGCTTTCTTT. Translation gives CASSIQGIEAFF.

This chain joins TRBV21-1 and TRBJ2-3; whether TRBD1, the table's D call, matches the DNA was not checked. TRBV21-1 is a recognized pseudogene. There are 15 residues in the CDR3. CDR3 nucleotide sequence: TGTGCCAGCAGCAAAGTGAGACAGGGACCAGATACGCAGTATTTT. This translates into CASSKVRQGPDTQYF.

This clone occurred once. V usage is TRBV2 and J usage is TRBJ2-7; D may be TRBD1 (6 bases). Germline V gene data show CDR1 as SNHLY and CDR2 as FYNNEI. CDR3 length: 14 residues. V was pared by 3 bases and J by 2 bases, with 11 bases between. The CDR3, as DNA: TGTGCCAGCAGTGAGGGGGCGCGCACCTACGAGCAGTACTTC. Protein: CASSEGARTYEQYF.

The CDR3 bases are TGTGCCAGCAGCTCCGCACTGGGTAGGGGTGACACAGATACGCAGTATTTT. It encodes CASSSALGRGDTDTQYF. The chain links TRBV4-2 to TRBJ2-3, with a possible D match to TRBD1 (5 bases). CDR3 length: 17 residues. The germline V and J ends were trimmed by 5 bases and 2 bases, with 20 bases remaining between them. CDR1 and CDR2 (germline): LGHNA, YNFKEQ.

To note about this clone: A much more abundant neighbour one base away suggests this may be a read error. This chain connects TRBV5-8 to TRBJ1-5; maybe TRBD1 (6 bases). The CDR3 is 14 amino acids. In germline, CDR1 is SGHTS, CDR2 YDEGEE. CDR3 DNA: TGCGCCAGCAGCCAAGTAGCGGACAGACAGCCCCAGCATTTT. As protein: CASSQVADRQPQHF.

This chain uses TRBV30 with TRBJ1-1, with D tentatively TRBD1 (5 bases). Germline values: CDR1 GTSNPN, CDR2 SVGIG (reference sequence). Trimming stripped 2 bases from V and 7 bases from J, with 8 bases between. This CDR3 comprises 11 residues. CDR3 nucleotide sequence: TGTGCCTGGAGTATTGACAGTGAAGCTTTCTTT. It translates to CAWSIDSEAFF.

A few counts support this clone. The CDR3 coding sequence is TGTGCCAGCAGCTCCCCTCGGACAGGGGGCTACGAGCAGTACTTC. The encoded protein is CASSSPRTGGYEQYF. The V and J genes are TRBV7-3 and TRBJ2-7, with 10 bases identical to TRBD1. CDR3 length equals 15 residues. The germline gives CDR1 SGHTA, CDR2 FQGTGA. V trimming: 4 bases; J trimming: 3 bases; junction bases outside the gene matches: 6.

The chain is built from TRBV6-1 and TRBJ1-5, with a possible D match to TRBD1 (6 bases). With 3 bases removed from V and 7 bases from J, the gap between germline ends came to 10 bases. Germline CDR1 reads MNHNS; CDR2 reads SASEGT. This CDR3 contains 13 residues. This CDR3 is CASSDSDSQPQHF. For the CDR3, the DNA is TGTGCCAGCAGTGACTCGGACAGCCAGCCCCAGCATTTT.

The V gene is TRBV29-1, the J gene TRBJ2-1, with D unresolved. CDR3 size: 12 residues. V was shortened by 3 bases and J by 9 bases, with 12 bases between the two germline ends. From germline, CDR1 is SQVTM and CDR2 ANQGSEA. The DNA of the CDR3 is TGCAGCGTTGATCAAACCCACAGTGAGCAGTTCTTC. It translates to CSVDQTHSEQFF.

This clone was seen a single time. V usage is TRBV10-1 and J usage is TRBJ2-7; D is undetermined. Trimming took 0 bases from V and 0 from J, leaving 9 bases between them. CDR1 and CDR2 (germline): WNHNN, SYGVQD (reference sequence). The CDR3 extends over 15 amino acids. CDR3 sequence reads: CASSESGPASYEQYF. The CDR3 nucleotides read TGCGCCAGCAGTGAGTCAGGTCCAGCCTCCTACGAGCAGTACTTC.

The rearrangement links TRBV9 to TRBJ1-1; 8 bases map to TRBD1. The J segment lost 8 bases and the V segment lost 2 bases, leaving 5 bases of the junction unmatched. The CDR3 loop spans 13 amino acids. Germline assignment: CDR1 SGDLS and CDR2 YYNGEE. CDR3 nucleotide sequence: TGTGCCAGCAGCGTCGGCTGGGACAGGGAAGCTTTCTTT. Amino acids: CASSVGWDREAFF.

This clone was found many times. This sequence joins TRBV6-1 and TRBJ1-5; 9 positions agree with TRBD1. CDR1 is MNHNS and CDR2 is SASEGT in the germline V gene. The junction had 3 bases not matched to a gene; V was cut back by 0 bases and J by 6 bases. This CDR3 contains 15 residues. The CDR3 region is CASSEARQGGQPQHF. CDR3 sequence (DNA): TGTGCCAGCAGTGAAGCCCGACAGGGGGGTCAGCCCCAGCATTTT.

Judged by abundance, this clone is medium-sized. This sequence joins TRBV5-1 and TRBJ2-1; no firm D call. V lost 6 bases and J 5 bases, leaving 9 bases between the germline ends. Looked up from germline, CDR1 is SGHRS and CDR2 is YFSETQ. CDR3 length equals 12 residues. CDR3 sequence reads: CASNSYDNEQFF. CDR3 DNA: TGCGCCAGCAATTCGTACGACAATGAGCAGTTCTTC.

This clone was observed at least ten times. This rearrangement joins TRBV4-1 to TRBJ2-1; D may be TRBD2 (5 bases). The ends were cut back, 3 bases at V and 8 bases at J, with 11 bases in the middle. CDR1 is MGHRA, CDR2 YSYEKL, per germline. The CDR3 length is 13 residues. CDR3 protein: CASSQMTMDEQFF. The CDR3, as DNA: TGCGCCAGCAGCCAGATGACTATGGATGAGCAGTTCTTC.

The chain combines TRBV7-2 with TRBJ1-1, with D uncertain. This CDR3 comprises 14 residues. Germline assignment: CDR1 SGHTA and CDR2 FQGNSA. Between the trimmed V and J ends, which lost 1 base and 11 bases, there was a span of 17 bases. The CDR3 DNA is TGTGCCAGCAGCTTAGAGTCCCTCAACCCGCGGGCTTTCTTT. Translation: CASSLESLNPRAFF. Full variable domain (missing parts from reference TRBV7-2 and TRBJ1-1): GAGVSQSPSNKVTEKGKDVELRCDPISGHTALYWYRQSLGQGLEFLIYFQGNSAPDKSGLPSDRFSAERTGGSVSTLTIQRTQQEDSAVYLCASSLESLNPRAFFGQGTRLTVV.

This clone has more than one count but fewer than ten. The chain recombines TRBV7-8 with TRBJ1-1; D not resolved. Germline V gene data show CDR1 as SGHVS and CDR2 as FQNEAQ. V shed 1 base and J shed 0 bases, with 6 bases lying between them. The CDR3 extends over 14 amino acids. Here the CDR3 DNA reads TGTGCCAGCAGCTTAGTCGGGGTGAACACTGAAGCTTTCTTT. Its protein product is CASSLVGVNTEAFF.

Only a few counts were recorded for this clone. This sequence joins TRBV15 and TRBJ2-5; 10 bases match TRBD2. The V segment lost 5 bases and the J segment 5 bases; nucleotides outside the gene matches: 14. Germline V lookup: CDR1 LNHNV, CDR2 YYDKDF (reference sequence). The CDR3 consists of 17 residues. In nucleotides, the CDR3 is TGTGCCACCAGCGGATCCGGGACTAGCGCCATGGGGGAGACCCAGTACTTC. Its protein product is CATSGSGTSAMGETQYF.

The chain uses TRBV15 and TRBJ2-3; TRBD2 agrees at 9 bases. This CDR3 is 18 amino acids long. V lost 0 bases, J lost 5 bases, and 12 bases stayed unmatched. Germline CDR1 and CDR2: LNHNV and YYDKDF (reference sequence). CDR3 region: CATSRDPPGSGSGDTQYF. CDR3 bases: TGTGCCACCAGCAGAGATCCGCCGGGTAGCGGGAGTGGAGATACGCAGTATTTT. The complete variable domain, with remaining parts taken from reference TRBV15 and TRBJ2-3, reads DAMVIQNPRYQVTQFGKPVTLSCSQTLNHNVMYWYQQKSSQAPKLLFHYYDKDFNNEADTPDNFQSRRPNTSFCFLDIRSPGLGDTAMYLCATSRDPPGSGSGDTQYFGPGTRLTVL.

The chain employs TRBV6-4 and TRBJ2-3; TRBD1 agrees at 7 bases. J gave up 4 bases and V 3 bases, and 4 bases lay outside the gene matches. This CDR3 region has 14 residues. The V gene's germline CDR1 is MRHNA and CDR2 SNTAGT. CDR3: CASSESGGADTQYF. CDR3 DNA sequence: TGTGCCAGCAGTGAATCAGGGGGTGCAGATACGCAGTATTTT.

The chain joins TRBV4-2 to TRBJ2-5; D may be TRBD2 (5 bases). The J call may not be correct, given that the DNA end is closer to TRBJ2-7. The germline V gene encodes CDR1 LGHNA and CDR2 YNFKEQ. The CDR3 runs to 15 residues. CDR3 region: CASSQDIERIYEQYF. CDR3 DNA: TGTGCCAGCAGCCAAGACATCGAGCGGATCTACGAGCAGTACTTC.

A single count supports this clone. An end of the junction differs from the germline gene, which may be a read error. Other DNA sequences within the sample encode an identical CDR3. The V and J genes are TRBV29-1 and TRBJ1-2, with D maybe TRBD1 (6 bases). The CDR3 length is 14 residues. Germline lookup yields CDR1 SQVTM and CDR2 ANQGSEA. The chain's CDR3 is CSVEFVGGNYGYTF. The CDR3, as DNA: TGCAGCGTTGAGTTCGTAGGGGGAAACTATGGCTATACCTTC.

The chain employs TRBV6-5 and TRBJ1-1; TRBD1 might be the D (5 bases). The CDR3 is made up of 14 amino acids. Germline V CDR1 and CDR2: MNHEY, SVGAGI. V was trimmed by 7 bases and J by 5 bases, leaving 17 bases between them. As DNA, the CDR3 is TGTGCCAGCATCGCAAGCCAGGGAGGGACTGAAGCTTTCTTT. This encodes CASIASQGGTEAFF.

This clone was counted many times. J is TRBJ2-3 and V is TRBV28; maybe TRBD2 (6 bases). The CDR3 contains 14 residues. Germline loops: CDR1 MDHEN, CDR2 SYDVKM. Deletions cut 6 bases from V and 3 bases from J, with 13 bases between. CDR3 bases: TGTGCCAGCAGAGCCGGACGGGAGACAGATACGCAGTATTTT. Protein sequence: CASRAGRETDTQYF.